This T cell receptor (beta chain) originates from a study of blood T cell repertoires in COVID-19. The wider study: Spain, Italy and the United States supplied samples that represented acute and convalescent COVID-19.

Participants, roughly 18 to 90 years old, spanned fewer than 25 US areas. Cohorts were based on clinical histories the participants reported. Between the trimmed V and J ends, which lost 8 bases and 0 bases, there was a span of 10 bases. This CDR3 is 14 amino acids long. Germline-derived CDR1 and CDR2 are LNHDA and SQIVND (reference sequence). Using immunoSEQ multiplex PCR, the repertoire was profiled, and TCRdb retains in-frame clones only, with some absent. This repertoire shows 250,000 or so clones, roughly 84% found once; its top ten account for around 3.6%. The chain recombines TRBV19 with TRBJ1-4, with D perhaps matching TRBD1 (5 bases). The sample was PBMCs or T cells enriched from blood (not recorded which). This sequence originates from a man aged 50-60 years who had recovered from COVID-19. CDR3 region: CASGWGATNEKLFF. DNA for the CDR3: TGTGCCAGTGGATGGGGGGCAACTAATGAAAAACTGTTTTTT.